A single T cell receptor beta chain is shown here with its context. This receptor's antigen is unknown. Per-nucleotide qualities are absent, and no much larger clonotype sits a single base away. The CDR3 regions of human TCRbeta chains were analyzed by immunosequencing. As for the original processing: TCRs in the repertoires were matched against a reference library of SARS-CoV-2-specific TCRs that had been generated with the MIRA antigen-specificity platform. Breadth was defined as the fraction of unique TCRs that were SARS-CoV-2-associated. Depth was defined as the fraction of total T cells that were SARS-CoV-2-associated. Using the MIRA data, each spike-specific TCR was assigned both to the spike region to which the TCR was reactive and to a CD4 or CD8 class. Log10-transformed breadth and depth values were compared by one-way ANOVA with Sidak's multiple comparisons tests. This is the immuneACCESS table as TCRdb keeps it, with only in-frame sequences that have V and J called. A part of the clones is gone; compared with another copy, unresolved V genes explain less than half, and the rest is unexplained. The V and J calls and clone size were taken over from that table, and D and trimming were inferred from the DNA. The sample table shows 150,000 to 200,000 clones, and 92% are seen once. The ten largest clones add up to over 9.5% of the sample.

The time point label here, explained by the study, means: baseline before first vaccination. The vaccinee samples were drawn from two UK trials, COV001 and COV002, one of which was a single-blind randomized controlled phase 2/3 trial testing AZD1222 (ChAdOx1 nCoV-19) in healthy adults. Trial participant PBMC samples were collected at day 0 and day 28 after the second dose for TCRbeta chain sequencing. The data belong to a study of T cell responses to AZD1222 COVID-19 vaccine (dated by TCRdb to about 2021). With regard to the full study: Because spike-specific TCR depth and breadth did not differ between the two schedules, AZD1222 recipients who got a second dose at roughly 4 weeks were pooled with those who got a second dose at roughly 12 weeks. A total of over 230 trial participants underwent TCR sequencing, of whom about 210 received two doses of AZD1222 and some 25 received two doses of the MenACWY control vaccine. Trial participants were enrolled by age into 18-55, 56-69 and 70-plus year subgroups, with roughly 150, 30 and 60 TCR-sequenced participants respectively. Overall results and qualifications from the work: The 56-69-year group was small, and its depth increase did not reach significance, likely because of low power. Epitopes outside the regions mutated in the B.1.351 and B.1.1.7 variants were reportedly recognized by nearly half of the unique spike-specific TCRs. The whole spike protein was spanned by vaccine-associated CD4 TCRs, and dominant responses were seen in regions 160-218 and 743-854. A significant rise in spike-specific TCR breadth and depth was observed after two AZD1222 doses relative to day 0 and relative to MenACWY recipients. Because no samples from the day 14 peak response were available, repertoires could be characterized only after the peak T cell response. Conclusions about previously exposed vaccinees were limited because only a handful of AZD1222 recipients were SARS-CoV-2 seropositive at baseline. Most participants were white British and females outnumbered males, and the authors suggested that clonal diversity may have been underestimated.

This clonotype was obtained from an adult in good health. Sequencing used peripheral blood, obtained on day 0 of AZD1222 vaccination.

The DNA sequence is given as TGTGCCAGCAGCGGTAGACTGGGTCCAGCGGGAGGGAAGGGGGATGAGCAGTTCTTC. This yields the protein CASSGRLGPAGGKGDEQFF. Rearrangement joined TRBV7-9 to TRBJ2-1; 10 middle bases align to TRBD2. From cysteine to phenylalanine, the CDR3 is 19 amino acids long. CDR3 DNA only is kept here, 57 bases in frame from base 1. As encoded in the germline V gene (reference sequence), CDR1 is SEHNR while CDR2 is FQNEAQ. V loses 5 bases at its end and J loses 8 bases; junction bases beyond the gene matches: 21.